Each of the 17 T cell receptor beta chains below was sequenced from the same sample in a study of blood T cell repertoires in COVID-19. Method: immunoSEQ multiplex PCR; TCRdb's copy keeps in-frame clones and lacks some. The sample yields 110,000 to 150,000 clones, 88% seen once. Sequences were obtained from peripheral blood. Receptors were obtained from a woman between 45 and 65 years old with acute or convalescent COVID-19.

J is TRBJ1-2 and V is TRBV12-3 or TRBV12-4, with TRBD1 matching 7 bases. The junction had 8 bases not matched to a gene; V was cut back by 5 bases and J by 8 bases. The CDR3 contains 13 residues. The CDR3 DNA reads as TGTGCCAGCAGTGTAACAGGGGTGAGAGGCTACACCTTC. Its translation: CASSVTGVRGYTF.

V and J are TRBV9 and TRBJ2-3; 10 nucleotides line up with TRBD2. After removal of 3 bases from V and 3 bases from J, the junction contained 10 bases not matched to a gene. Per the germline V gene, CDR1 is SGDLS and CDR2 is YYNGEE. The CDR3 covers 17 residues. In nucleotides, the CDR3 is TGTGCCAGCAGCGCTCAAGCCGGGACTAGCGTGACAGATACGCAGTATTTT. It codes for CASSAQAGTSVTDTQYF.

This rearrangement joins TRBV27 to TRBJ1-5; D may be TRBD1 (5 bases). The CDR3 runs 13 residues. The germline CDR1 and CDR2 sequences are MNHEY and SMNVEV (reference sequence). V lost 5 bases, J lost 1 base, and 6 bases lay in between. This CDR3 reads CASSTGSNQPQHF. The CDR3 DNA reads TGTGCCAGCAGTACAGGAAGCAATCAGCCCCAGCATTTT.

The rearrangement links TRBV5-1 to TRBJ2-3, with 12 bases that match TRBD1. Germline assignment: CDR1 SGHRS and CDR2 YFSETQ. The CDR3 sequence is 15 residues long. V lost 0 bases, J lost 9 bases, and 5 bases stayed unmatched. The CDR3 DNA reads TGCGCCAGCAGCTTGGCCGGGACAGGGGGCCGAACGCAGTATTTT. Encoded protein: CASSLAGTGGRTQYF.

This clone was observed a few times. The chain recombines TRBV5-1 with TRBJ1-1, with 11 positions matching TRBD1. Germline V gene lookup returns CDR1 SGHRS and CDR2 YFSETQ. V shed 4 bases and J 5 bases; nucleotides not matched to a gene: 13. The CDR3 consists of 17 residues. The CDR3, as DNA: TGCGCCAGCAGCCAACCTCGGACAGGGGGCGAAAGGACTGAAGCTTTCTTT. As protein: CASSQPRTGGERTEAFF.

The DNA of the CDR3 is TGTGCCAGCTCACTCTCGGGGTCCGACTCCTACGAGCAGTACTTC. It yields the protein CASSLSGSDSYEQYF. The chain links TRBV18 to TRBJ2-7; a weak D match, TRBD2 (5 bases). The CDR3 loop spans 15 amino acids. Germline CDR1 is KGHSH and CDR2 is LQKENI. V lost 4 bases to trimming and J lost 0 bases, with 13 bases between them.

The rearrangement uses TRBV27 and TRBJ1-2, with unresolved D. V shed 5 bases and J shed 2 bases, with 9 bases lying between them. The length of the CDR3 is 13 residues. From germline, CDR1 is MNHEY and CDR2 SMNVEV (reference sequence). DNA of the CDR3: TGTGCCAGCAGTGATACGGGGAACTATGGCTACACCTTC. It is translated as CASSDTGNYGYTF.

The chain is built from TRBV19 and TRBJ1-3; 7 bases align to TRBD1. The CDR3 length is 15 residues. The germline V gene has CDR1 LNHDA and CDR2 SQIVND (reference sequence). With V trimmed by 6 bases and J by 4 bases, 9 bases remained unmatched. CDR3 sequence (DNA): TGTGCCAGTAGCCGACAGGGTTTATCGGGAAACACCATATATTTT. Translation gives CASSRQGLSGNTIYF.

The rearrangement uses TRBV9 and TRBJ2-1; TRBD1 aligns across 12 bases. J was trimmed by 6 bases and V by 4 bases; bases with no gene match: 5. Germline CDR1 reads SGDLS; CDR2 reads YYNGEE. The CDR3 is 15 residues long. The CDR3 protein is CASSPRDRGPNEQFF. DNA for the CDR3: TGTGCCAGCAGCCCCCGGGACAGGGGGCCCAATGAGCAGTTCTTC.

This chain joins TRBV6-5 and TRBJ2-1; TRBD2 matches 13 bases. V trimming: 7 bases; J trimming: 9 bases; junction bases outside the gene matches: 6. Germline CDR1 and CDR2: MNHEY and SVGAGI. The CDR3 spans 14 residues. The CDR3 sequence is CASKDGLAGAEQFF. CDR3 nucleotides: TGTGCCAGCAAAGACGGACTAGCGGGAGCTGAGCAGTTCTTC.

This clone was recorded only once. The chain joins TRBV6-5 to TRBJ1-1; D is undetermined. This CDR3 has 15 residues. Germline lookup yields CDR1 MNHEY and CDR2 SVGAGI. V shed 2 bases and J shed 2 bases, with 12 bases lying between them. The CDR3 DNA follows: TGTGCCAGCAGTTACAACCCAGTTTTAAACACTGAAGCTTTCTTT. It is translated as CASSYNPVLNTEAFF.

The rearrangement joins TRBV11-3 to TRBJ2-1, with D perhaps matching TRBD2 (5 bases). The germline gives CDR1 SGHNT, CDR2 YENEEA. The V end was cut by 2 bases, the J end by 6 bases, with 11 bases between. This CDR3 has 14 residues. CDR3 sequence reads: CASSLLGLGNEQFF. The CDR3 nucleotides are TGTGCCAGCAGCTTACTCGGACTGGGCAATGAGCAGTTCTTC.

This rearrangement joins TRBV27 to TRBJ2-1; no clear D. Germline CDR1 is MNHEY and CDR2 is SMNVEV (reference sequence). The CDR3 loop spans 11 amino acids. The ends were cut back, 3 bases at V and 5 bases at J, with 2 bases in the middle. In nucleotides, the CDR3 is TGTGCCAGCAGTTTTAACAATGAGCAGTTCTTC. Protein: CASSFNNEQFF.

V and J are TRBV27 and TRBJ1-4, with D possibly being TRBD1 (5 bases). V lost 7 bases and J 7 bases, leaving 16 bases between the germline ends. The CDR3 has 14 residues. CDR1 is MNHEY, CDR2 SMNVEV, per germline (reference sequence). Here the CDR3 DNA reads TGTGCCAGCACCGGACACCAAACAAGTGAAAAACTGTTTTTT. Amino acids: CASTGHQTSEKLFF.

This chain links TRBV19 with TRBJ2-7; possible D gene TRBD1, 7 bases. There are 16 residues in the CDR3. In germline, CDR1 is LNHDA, CDR2 SQIVND (reference sequence). Between the trimmed V and J ends, which lost 2 bases and 2 bases, there was a span of 16 bases. CDR3 in amino acids: CASSISGVDRTYEQYF. The CDR3 coding sequence is TGTGCCAGTAGTATATCGGGGGTGGACAGGACCTACGAGCAGTACTTC.

The V call is TRBV27, the J call TRBJ2-2; D is possibly TRBD2 (5 bases). The length of the CDR3 is 12 residues. The germline V and J ends were trimmed by 7 bases and 7 bases, with 10 bases remaining between them. CDR1 and CDR2 (germline): MNHEY, SMNVEV (reference sequence). In DNA form, the CDR3 reads TGTGCCAGCACCGGAGGAGGCGGGGAGCTGTTTTTT. It specifies CASTGGGGELFF.

The chain recombines TRBV4-1 with TRBJ2-7, with a possible D match to TRBD2 (5 bases). V was shortened by 1 base and J by 3 bases, with 13 bases between the two germline ends. CDR1 MGHRA and CDR2 YSYEKL come from the germline V gene. The CDR3 runs 15 residues. CDR3 in DNA: TGCGCCAGCAGCCAAGTTTCCGCTAGCTACTACGAGCAGTACTTC. Translating it yields CASSQVSASYYEQYF.